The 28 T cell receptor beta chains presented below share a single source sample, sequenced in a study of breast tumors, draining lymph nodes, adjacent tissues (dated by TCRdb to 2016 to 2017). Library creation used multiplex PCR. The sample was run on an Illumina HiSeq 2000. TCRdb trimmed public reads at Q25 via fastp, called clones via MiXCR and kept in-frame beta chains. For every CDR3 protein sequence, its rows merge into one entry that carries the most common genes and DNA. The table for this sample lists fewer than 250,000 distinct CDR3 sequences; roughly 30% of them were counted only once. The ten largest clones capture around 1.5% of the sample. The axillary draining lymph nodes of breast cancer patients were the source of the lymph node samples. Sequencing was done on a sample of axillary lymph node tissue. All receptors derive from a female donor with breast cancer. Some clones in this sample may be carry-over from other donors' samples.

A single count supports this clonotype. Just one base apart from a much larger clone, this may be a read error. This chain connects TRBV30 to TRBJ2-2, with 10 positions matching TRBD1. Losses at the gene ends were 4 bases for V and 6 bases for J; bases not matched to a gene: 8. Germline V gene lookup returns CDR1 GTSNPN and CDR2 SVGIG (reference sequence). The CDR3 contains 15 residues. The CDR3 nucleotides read TGTGCCTGGAATAAGCCCGGGACAGGGGCCGGGGAGCTGTTTTTT. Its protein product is CAWNKPGTGAGELFF.

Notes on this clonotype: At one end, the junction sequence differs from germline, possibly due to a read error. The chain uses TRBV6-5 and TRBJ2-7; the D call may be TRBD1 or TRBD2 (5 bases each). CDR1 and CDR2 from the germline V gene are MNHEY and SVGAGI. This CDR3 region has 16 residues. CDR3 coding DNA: TGTGCCAGCAGTGGAGCCGGGACGGCCGGCTCCTGCGAGCAGTACTTC. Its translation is CASSGAGTAGSCEQYF.

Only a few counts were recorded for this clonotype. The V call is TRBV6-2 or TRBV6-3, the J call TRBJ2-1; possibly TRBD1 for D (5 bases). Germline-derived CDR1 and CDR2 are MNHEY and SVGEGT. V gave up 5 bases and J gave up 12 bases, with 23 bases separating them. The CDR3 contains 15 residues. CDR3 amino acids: CASSPWLGAMSGQFF. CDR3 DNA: TGTGCCAGCAGTCCATGGCTTGGGGCAATGAGTGGGCAGTTCTTC.

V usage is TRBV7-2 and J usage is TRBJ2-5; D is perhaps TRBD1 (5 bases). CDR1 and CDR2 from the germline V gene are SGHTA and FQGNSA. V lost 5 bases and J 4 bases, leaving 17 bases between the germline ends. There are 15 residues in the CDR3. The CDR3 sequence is CASSRVSARGETQYF. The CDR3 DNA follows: TGTGCCAGCAGCAGAGTGTCGGCTAGGGGAGAGACCCAGTACTTC. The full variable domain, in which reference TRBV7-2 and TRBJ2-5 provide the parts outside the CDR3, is GAGVSQSPSNKVTEKGKDVELRCDPISGHTALYWYRQSLGQGLEFLIYFQGNSAPDKSGLPSDRFSAERTGGSVSTLTIQRTQQEDSAVYLCASSRVSARGETQYFGPGTRLLVL.

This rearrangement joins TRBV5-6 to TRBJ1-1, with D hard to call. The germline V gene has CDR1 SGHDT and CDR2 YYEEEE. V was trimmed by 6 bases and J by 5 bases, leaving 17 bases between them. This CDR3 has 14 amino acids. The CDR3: CASKIITDVTEAFF. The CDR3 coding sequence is TGTGCCAGCAAGATAATAACAGATGTAACTGAAGCTTTCTTT. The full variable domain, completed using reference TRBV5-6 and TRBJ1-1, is DAGVTQSPTHLIKTRGQQVTLRCSPKSGHDTVSWYQQALGQGPQFIFQYYEEEERQRGNFPDRFSGHQFPNYSSELNVNALLLGDSALYLCASKIITDVTEAFFGQGTRLTVV.

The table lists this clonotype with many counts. CDR3 residues: CASSPTGTMYEQYF. CDR3 DNA: TGTGCCAGCTCACCGACAGGGACGATGTACGAGCAGTACTTC. The chain recombines TRBV18 with TRBJ2-7; 7 bases agree with TRBD1. CDR3 size: 14 residues. CDR1 is KGHSH and CDR2 is LQKENI in the germline V gene. V was pared by 3 bases and J by 4 bases, with 6 bases of the junction left unmatched.

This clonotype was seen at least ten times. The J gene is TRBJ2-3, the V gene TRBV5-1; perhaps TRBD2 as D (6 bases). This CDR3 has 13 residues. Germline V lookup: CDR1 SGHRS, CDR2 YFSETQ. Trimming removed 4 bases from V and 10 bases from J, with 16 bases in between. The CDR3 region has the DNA TGCGCCAGCAGCAGCTATGGCGGGAAGGCGCAGTATTTT. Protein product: CASSSYGGKAQYF. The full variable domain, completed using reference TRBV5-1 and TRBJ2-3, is KAGVTQTPRYLIKTRGQQVTLSCSPISGHRSVSWYQQTPGQGLQFLFEYFSETQRNKGNFPGRFSGRQFSNSRSEMNVSTLELGDSALYLCASSSYGGKAQYFGPGTRLTVL.

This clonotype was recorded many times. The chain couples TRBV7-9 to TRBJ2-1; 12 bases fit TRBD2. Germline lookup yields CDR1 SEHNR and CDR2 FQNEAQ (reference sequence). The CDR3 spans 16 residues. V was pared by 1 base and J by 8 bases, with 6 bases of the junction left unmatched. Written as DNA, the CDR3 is TGTGCCAGCAGCTTAGGTCTAGCGGGAGGGCCCGATGAGCAGTTCTTC. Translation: CASSLGLAGGPDEQFF.

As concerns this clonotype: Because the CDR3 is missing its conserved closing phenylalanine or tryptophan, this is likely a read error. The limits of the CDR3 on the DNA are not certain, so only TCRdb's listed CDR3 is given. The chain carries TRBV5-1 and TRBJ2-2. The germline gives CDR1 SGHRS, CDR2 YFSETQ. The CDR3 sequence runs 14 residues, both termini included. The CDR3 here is CASSYQEYTGELSS.

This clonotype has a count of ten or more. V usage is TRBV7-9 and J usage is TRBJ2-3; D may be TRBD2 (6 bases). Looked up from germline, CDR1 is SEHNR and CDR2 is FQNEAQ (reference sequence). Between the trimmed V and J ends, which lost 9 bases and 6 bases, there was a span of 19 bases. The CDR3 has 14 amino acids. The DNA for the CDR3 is TGTGCCAGTTCTCGTGGAGGGACCCCGGATACGCAGTATTTT. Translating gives CASSRGGTPDTQYF.

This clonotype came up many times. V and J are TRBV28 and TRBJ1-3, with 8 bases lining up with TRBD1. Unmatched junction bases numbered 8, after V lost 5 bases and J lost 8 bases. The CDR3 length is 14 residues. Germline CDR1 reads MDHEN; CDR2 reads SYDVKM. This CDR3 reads CASSADREQYTIYF. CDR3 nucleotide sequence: TGTGCCAGCAGTGCGGACAGGGAGCAATACACCATATATTTT.

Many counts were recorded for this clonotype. For the CDR3, the DNA is TGTGCCAGCAGTGAAGTGCATAGCGGGAGGGAGACAGATACGCAGTATTTT. Translated, it gives CASSEVHSGRETDTQYF. This rearrangement joins TRBV6-1 to TRBJ2-3, with 11 bases identical to TRBD2. The CDR3 spans 17 residues. From germline, CDR1 is MNHNS and CDR2 SASEGT. Trimming cost V 1 base and J 3 bases; bases outside gene matches: 6.

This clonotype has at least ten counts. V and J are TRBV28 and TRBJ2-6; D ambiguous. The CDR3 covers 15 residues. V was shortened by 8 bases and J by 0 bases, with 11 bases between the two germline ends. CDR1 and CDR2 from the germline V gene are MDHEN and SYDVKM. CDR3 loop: CASASGGSGANVLTF. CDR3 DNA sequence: TGTGCCAGCGCTTCGGGTGGCTCTGGGGCCAACGTCCTGACTTTC.

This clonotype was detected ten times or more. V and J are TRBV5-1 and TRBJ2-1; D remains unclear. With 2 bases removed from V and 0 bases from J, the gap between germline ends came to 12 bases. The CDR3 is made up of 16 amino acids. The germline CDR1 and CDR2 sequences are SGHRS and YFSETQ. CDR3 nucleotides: TGCGCCAGCAGCTTCCGGACCCAGAGCTCCTACAATGAGCAGTTCTTC. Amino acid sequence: CASSFRTQSSYNEQFF.

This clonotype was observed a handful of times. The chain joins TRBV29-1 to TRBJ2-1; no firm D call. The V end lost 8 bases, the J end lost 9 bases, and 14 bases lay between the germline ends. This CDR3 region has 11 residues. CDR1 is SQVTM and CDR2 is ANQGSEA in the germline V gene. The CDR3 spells CSIGPSSEQFF. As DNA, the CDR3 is TGCAGCATTGGGCCCTCAAGTGAGCAGTTCTTC.

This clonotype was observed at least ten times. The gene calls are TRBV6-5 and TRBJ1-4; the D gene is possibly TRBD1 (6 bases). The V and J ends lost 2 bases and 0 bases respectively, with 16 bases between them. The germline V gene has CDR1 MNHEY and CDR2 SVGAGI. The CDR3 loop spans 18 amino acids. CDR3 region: CASSYDARGPSTNEKLFF. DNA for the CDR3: TGTGCCAGCAGTTACGACGCCAGGGGTCCCTCAACTAATGAAAAACTGTTTTTT.

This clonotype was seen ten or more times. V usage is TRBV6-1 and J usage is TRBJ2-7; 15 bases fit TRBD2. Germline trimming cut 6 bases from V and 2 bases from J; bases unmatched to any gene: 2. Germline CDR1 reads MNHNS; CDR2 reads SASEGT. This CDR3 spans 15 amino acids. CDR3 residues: CASSGLAGGTYEQYF. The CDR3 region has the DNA TGTGCCAGCAGCGGACTAGCGGGAGGGACCTACGAGCAGTACTTC.

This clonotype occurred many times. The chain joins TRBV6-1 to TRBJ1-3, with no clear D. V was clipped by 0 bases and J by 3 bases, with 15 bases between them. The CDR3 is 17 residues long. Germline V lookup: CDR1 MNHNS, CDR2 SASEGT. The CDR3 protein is CASSEARHQQGGNTIYF. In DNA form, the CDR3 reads TGTGCCAGCAGTGAAGCGCGTCACCAACAAGGTGGAAACACCATATATTTT.

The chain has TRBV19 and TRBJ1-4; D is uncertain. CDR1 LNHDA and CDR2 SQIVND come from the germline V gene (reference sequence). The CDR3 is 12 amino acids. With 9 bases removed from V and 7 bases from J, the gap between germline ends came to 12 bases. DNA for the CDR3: TGTGCCAGCCATATAGCGGGTGAAAAACTGTTTTTT. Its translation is CASHIAGEKLFF.

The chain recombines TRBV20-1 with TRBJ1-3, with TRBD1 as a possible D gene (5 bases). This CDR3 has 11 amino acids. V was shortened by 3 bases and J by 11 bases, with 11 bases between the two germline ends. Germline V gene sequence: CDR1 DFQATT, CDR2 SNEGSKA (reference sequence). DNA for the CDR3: TGCAGTGCTAGTGGGGGGGGACCCATATATTTT. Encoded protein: CSASGGGPIYF.

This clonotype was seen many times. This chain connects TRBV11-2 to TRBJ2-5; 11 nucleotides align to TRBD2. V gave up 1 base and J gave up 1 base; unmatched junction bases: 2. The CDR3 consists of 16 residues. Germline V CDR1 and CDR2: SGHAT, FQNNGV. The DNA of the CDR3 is TGTGCCAGCAGCTTAGGGGGACTAGCGGCCCAAGAGACCCAGTACTTC. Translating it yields CASSLGGLAAQETQYF.

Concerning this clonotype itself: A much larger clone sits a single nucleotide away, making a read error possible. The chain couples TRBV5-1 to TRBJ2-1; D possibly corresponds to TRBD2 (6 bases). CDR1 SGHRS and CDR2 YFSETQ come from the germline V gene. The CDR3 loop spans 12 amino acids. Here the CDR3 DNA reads TGCGCCAGCAGCTTGGGAGGGGAGGAGCACTTCTTC. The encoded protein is CASSLGGEEHFF.

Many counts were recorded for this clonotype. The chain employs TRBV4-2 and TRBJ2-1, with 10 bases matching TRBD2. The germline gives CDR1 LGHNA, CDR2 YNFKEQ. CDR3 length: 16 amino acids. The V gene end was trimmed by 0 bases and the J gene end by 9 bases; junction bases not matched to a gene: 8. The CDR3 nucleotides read TGTGCCAGCAGCCAAGATCAAGCGGGAGGGGGAGGTGAGCAGTTCTTC. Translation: CASSQDQAGGGGEQFF.

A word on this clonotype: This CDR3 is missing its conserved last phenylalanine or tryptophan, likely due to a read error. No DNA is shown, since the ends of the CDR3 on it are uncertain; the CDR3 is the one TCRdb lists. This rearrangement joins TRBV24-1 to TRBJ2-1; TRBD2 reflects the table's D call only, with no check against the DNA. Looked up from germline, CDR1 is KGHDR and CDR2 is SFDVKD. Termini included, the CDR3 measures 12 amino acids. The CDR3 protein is CATSDSSVAGGV.

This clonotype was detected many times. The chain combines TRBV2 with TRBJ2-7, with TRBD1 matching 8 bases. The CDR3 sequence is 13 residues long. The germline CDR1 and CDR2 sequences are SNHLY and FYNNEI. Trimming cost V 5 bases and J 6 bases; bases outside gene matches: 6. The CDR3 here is CASSRDRPSEQYF. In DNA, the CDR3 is TGTGCCAGCAGTCGGGACAGGCCGAGCGAGCAGTACTTC. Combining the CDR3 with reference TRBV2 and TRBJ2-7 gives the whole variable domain EPEVTQTPSHQVTQMGQEVILRCVPISNHLYFYWYRQILGQKVEFLVSFYNNEISEKSEIFDDQFSVERPDGSNFTLKIRSTKLEDSAMYFCASSRDRPSEQYFGPGTRLTVT.

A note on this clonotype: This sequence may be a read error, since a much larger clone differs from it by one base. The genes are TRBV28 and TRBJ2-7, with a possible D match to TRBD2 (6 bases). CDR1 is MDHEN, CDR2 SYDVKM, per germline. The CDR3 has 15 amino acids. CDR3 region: CAGSSGTVSSYEQYF. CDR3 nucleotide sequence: TGTGCCGGCAGTTCCGGGACTGTGAGCTCCTACGAGCAGTACTTC.

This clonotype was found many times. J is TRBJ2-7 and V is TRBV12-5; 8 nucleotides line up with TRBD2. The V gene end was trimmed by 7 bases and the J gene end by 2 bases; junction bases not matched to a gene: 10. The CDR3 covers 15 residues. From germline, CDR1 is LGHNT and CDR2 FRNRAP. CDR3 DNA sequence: TGTGCTAGTGCGTCCGTGGTCGGGAGGGCCTACGAGCAGTACTTC. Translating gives CASASVVGRAYEQYF.

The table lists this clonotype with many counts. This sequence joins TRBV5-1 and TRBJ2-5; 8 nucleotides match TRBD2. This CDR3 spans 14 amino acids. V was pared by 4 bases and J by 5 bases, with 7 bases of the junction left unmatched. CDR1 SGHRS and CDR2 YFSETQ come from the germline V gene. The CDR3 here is CASSLPGGMETQYF. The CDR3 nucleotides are TGCGCCAGCAGCCTACCGGGGGGGATGGAGACCCAGTACTTC.